This TCR beta chain was recorded in a study of blood T cell repertoires in COVID-19. Whole-study context: Sample material is recorded as cDNA or gDNA derived from T cells, B-cell-depleted T cells, or PBMCs.

V gave up 8 bases and J gave up 2 bases, with 9 bases separating them. This CDR3 has 12 residues. TCRdb's table, derived via immunoSEQ multiplex PCR, lists solely in-frame clones and lacks some. The repertoire holds approximately 190,000 clones, with 80% as singletons. The sequence derives from a man aged 60 to 75 with acute or convalescent COVID-19. J is TRBJ2-5 and V is TRBV12-3 or TRBV12-4; D unclear. The material sequenced was peripheral blood. CDR3 in DNA: TGTGCCAGCGCGCTCGCTCAAGAGACCCAGTACTTC. The encoded protein is CASALAQETQYF.